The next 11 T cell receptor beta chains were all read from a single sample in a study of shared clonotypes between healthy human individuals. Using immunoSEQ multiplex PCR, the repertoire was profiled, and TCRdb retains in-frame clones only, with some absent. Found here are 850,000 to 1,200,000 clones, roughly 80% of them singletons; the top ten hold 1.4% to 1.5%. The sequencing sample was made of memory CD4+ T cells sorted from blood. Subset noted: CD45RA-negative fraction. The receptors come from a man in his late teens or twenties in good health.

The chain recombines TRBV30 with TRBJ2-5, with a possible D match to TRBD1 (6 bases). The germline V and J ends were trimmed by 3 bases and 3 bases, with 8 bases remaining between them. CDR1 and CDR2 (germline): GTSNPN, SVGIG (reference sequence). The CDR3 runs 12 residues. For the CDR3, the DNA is TGTGCCTGGAGACCAGGGGAAGAGACCCAGTACTTC. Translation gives CAWRPGEETQYF.

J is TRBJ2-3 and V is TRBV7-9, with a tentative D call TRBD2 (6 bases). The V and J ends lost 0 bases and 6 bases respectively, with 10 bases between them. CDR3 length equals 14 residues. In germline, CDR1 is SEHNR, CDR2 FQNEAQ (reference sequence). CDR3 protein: CASSLARGSDTQYF. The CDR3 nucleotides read TGTGCCAGCAGCTTAGCCCGGGGGTCGGATACGCAGTATTTT.

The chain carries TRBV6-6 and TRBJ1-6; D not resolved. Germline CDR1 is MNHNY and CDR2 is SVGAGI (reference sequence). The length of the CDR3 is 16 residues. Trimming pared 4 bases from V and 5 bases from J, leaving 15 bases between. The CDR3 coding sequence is TGTGCCAGCAGTTCCGTGATGGTGGGAAATAATTCACCCCTCCACTTT. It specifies CASSSVMVGNNSPLHF.

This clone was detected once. The CDR3 region has the DNA TGTGCCAGCAGCGTAGCAACGGGGCGCACAGATACGCAGTATTTT. It codes for CASSVATGRTDTQYF. The chain employs TRBV9 and TRBJ2-3; TRBD1 or TRBD2 may be the D gene (5 bases each). CDR3 length equals 15 residues. Germline loops: CDR1 SGDLS, CDR2 YYNGEE. Trimming cost V 0 bases and J 1 base, with 9 bases left between them.

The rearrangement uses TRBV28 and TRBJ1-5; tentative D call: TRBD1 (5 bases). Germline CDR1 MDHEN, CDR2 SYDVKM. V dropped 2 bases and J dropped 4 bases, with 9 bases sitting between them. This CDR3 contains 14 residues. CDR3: CASSLAGLNQPQHF. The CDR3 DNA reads TGTGCCAGCAGTTTAGCGGGGCTTAATCAGCCCCAGCATTTT.

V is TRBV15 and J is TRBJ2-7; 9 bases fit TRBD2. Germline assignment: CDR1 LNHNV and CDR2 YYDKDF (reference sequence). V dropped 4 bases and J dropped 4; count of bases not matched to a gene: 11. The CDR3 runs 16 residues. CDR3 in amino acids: CATSTPISGRGYEQYF. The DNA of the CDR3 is TGTGCCACCAGCACCCCTATTAGCGGGAGAGGGTACGAGCAGTACTTC.

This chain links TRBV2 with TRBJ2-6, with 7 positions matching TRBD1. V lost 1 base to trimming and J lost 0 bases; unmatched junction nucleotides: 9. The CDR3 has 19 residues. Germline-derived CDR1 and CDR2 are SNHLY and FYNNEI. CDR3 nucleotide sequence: TGTGCCAGCAGTGAAGGAATTGGGACAGTCTTCTCTGGGGCCAACGTCCTGACTTTC. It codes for CASSEGIGTVFSGANVLTF. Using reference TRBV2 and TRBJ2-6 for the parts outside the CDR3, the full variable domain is EPEVTQTPSHQVTQMGQEVILRCVPISNHLYFYWYRQILGQKVEFLVSFYNNEISEKSEIFDDQFSVERPDGSNFTLKIRSTKLEDSAMYFCASSEGIGTVFSGANVLTFGAGSRLTVL.

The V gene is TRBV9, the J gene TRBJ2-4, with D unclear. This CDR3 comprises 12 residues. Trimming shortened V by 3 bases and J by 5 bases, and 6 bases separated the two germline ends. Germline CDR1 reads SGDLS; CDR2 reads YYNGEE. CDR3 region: CASSGPENIQYF. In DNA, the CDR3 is TGTGCCAGCAGCGGCCCCGAAAACATTCAGTACTTC.

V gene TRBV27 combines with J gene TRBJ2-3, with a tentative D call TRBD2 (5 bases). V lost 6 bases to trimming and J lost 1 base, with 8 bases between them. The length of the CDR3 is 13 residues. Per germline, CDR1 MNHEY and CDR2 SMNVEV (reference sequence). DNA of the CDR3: TGTGCCAGCAGGGGAGAGGGCACAGATACGCAGTATTTT. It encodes CASRGEGTDTQYF.

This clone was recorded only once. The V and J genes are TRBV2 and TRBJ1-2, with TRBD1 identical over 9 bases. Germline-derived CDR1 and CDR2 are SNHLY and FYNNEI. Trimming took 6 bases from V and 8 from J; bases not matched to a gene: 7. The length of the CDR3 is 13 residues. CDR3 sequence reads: CASRGTGLRGYTF. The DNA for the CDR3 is TGTGCCAGCAGGGGGACAGGGTTAAGAGGCTACACCTTC.

The CDR3, as DNA: TGTGCCAGCCGGCTGGGGGAGACCCAGTACTTC. It yields the protein CASRLGETQYF. The chain is built from TRBV25-1 and TRBJ2-5; D is ambiguous. This CDR3 contains 11 residues. Germline lookup yields CDR1 MGHDK and CDR2 SYGVNS. Trimming took off 8 bases at V and 5 bases at J, with 9 bases between the two ends.